This TCR beta chain appears in the sequencing data of a study of CD8 T cells in Susac syndrome. Germline V CDR1 and CDR2: DFQATT, SNEGSKA (reference sequence). V shed 5 bases and J 4 bases; nucleotides not matched to a gene: 9. The CDR3 contains 14 residues. TEMRA cells were enriched by FACS, while CD8+ and CD4+ T cells were obtained through a negative isolation that was performed magnetically. Random hexamers were used to reverse transcribe an amount of about 0.45 to 1 ug RNA. TCRdb re-derived calls from the immunoSEQ multiplex PCR reads in MiXCR, one entry per CDR3 protein. The table includes approximately 180,000 distinct CDR3 sequences, over 90% detected once.

The rearrangement links TRBV20-1 to TRBJ2-3; 7 bases are shared with TRBD2. The sequence came from a human donor with Susac syndrome. Sequenced sample: CD4+ T cells from PBMCs. CDR3 in DNA: TGCAGTGCTGGCCGTATAGCGGGTTCAGATACGCAGTATTTT. Residues: CSAGRIAGSDTQYF.